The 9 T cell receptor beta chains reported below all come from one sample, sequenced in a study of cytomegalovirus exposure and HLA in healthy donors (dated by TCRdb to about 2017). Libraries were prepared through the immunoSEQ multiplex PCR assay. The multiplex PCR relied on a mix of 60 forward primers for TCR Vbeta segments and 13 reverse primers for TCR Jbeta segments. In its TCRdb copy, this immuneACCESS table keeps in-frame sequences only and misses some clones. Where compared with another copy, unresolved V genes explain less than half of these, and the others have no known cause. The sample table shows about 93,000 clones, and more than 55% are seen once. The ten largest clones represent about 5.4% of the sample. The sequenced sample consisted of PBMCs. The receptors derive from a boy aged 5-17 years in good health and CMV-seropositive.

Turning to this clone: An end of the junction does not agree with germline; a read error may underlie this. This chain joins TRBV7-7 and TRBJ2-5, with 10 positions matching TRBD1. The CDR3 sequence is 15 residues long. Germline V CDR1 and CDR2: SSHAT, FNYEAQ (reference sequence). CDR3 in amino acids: CASSTRDRGQETQYF. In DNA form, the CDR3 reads TGTGCTAGCAGCACCCGGGACAGGGGACAAGAGACCCAGTACTTC.

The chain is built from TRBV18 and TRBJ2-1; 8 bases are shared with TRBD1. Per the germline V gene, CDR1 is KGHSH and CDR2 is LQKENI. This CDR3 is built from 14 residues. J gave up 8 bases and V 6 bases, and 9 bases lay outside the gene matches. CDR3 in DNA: TGTGCCAGCTCCCTCGGGACAGGAGGCGATGAGCAGTTCTTC. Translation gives CASSLGTGGDEQFF.

The CDR3 loop reads CASRAGTAVYNEQFF. CDR3 sequence (DNA): TGTGCCAGCAGAGCCGGGACAGCTGTTTACAATGAGCAGTTCTTC. The chain is built from TRBV2 and TRBJ2-1; 7 bases are shared with TRBD1. V shed 6 bases and J 4 bases; nucleotides not matched to a gene: 9. Germline V CDR1 and CDR2: SNHLY, FYNNEI. The CDR3 sequence is 15 residues long.

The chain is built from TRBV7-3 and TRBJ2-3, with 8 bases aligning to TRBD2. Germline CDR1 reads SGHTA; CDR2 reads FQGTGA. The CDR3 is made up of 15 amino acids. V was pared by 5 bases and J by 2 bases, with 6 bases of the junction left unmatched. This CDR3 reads CASSLDSGTTDTQYF. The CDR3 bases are TGTGCCAGCAGCCTAGATAGCGGGACCACAGATACGCAGTATTTT.

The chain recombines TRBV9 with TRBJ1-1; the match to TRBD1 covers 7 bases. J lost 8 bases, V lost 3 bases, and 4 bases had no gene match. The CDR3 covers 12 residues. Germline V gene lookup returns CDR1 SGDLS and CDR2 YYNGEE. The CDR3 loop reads CASSETGQEAFF. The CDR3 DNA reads TGTGCCAGCAGCGAAACGGGACAGGAAGCTTTCTTT.

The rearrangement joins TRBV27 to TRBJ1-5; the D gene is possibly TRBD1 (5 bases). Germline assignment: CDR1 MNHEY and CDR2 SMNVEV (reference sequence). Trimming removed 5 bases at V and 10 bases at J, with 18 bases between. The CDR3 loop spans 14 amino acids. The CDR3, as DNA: TGTGCCAGCAGTCTTCAGGGTAGAGCCCAACCCCAGCATTTT. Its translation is CASSLQGRAQPQHF.

The CDR3 loop reads CASSTRDRSNYGYTF. Here the CDR3 DNA reads TGTGCCAGCAGTACGAGGGACAGGAGTAACTATGGCTACACCTTC. The chain combines TRBV6-1 with TRBJ1-2; 8 bases are a match to TRBD1. Trimming removed 5 bases from V and 1 base from J; junction bases left unmatched: 6. The V gene's germline CDR1 is MNHNS and CDR2 SASEGT. The CDR3 has 15 residues.

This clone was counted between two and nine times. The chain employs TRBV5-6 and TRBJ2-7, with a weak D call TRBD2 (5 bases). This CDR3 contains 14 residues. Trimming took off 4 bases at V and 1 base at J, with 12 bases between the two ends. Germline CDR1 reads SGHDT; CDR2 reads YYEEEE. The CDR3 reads CASSPPEGSYEQYF. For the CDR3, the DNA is TGTGCCAGCAGCCCCCCCGAGGGTTCCTACGAGCAGTACTTC.

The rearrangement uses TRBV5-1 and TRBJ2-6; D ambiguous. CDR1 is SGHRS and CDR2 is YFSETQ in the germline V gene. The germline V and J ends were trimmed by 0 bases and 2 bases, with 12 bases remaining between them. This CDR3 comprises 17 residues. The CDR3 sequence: CASSLAATLTGANVLTF. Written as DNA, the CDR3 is TGCGCCAGCAGCTTGGCTGCCACTCTAACTGGGGCCAACGTCCTGACTTTC.